This T cell receptor (beta chain) was captured by sequencing in a study of blood T cell repertoires in COVID-19. Data came from immunoSEQ multiplex PCR; TCRdb stores just in-frame clones and leaves some out. Of about 170,000 clones listed, about 89% are singletons. The sequencing sample was made of peripheral blood. This sequence was found in an older man with acute or convalescent COVID-19.

CDR3 sequence reads: CASSLAAAGGKDTQYF. For the CDR3, the DNA is TGCGCCAGCAGCTTGGCGGCGGCGGGGGGGAAAGATACGCAGTATTTT. V gene TRBV5-1 combines with J gene TRBJ2-3; TRBD2 matches at 9 bases. Germline V gene lookup returns CDR1 SGHRS and CDR2 YFSETQ. CDR3 length equals 16 residues. Trimming took 0 bases from V and 5 from J; bases not matched to a gene: 7.